This T cell receptor beta chain was sequenced for a study of T cells in localized non-small cell lung cancer. Study-level findings and limits: There was an association of higher blood T cell density with longer overall survival. Sequence data derive from only one tumor region, so heterogeneity remains possible. Tumor trailed uninvolved adjacent lung in T cell clonality, which peaked there. Among the top 100 tumor clones, a median 57 appeared in adjacent lung.

With respect to this clone: Its antigen remains unidentified.

TCRdb keeps only in-frame clones here, not all; method: immunoSEQ multiplex PCR. This table holds tens of thousands of clones, 80% to 85% found once. The CDR3 is made up of 13 amino acids. Germline V CDR1 and CDR2: SGHTA, FQGNSA. Deletions cut 4 bases from V and 4 bases from J, with 8 bases between. The receptor's source is a woman aged 40 to 75 with stage I lung adenocarcinoma. The input for sequencing was peripheral blood, taken before any cancer treatment. The chain uses TRBV7-2 and TRBJ2-1; tentatively, D is TRBD1 (5 bases). CDR3 loop: CASSYDRYNEQFF. The CDR3 DNA reads as TGTGCCAGCAGCTACGACAGATACAATGAGCAGTTCTTC.